The T cell receptor (beta chain) under discussion was sequenced for a study of blood T cell repertoires in COVID-19. Produced via immunoSEQ multiplex PCR; TCRdb's table is partial and in-frame only. Of fewer than 200,000 clones in the sample, just under 90% are singletons; the top ten hold around 13%. The V and J ends lost 5 bases and 5 bases, in that order; junction bases with no gene match: 7. The length of the CDR3 is 16 residues. CDR1 and CDR2 from the germline V gene are MNHEY and SMNVEV (reference sequence). The genes are TRBV27 and TRBJ2-7; 15 bases are a match to TRBD2. The sequence came from a woman in her 70s with COVID-19, enrolled during active disease. The sequenced sample consisted of peripheral blood. Here the CDR3 reads CASSLGLAGGPNEQYF. CDR3 nucleotides: TGTGCCAGCAGTCTCGGACTAGCGGGAGGGCCGAACGAGCAGTACTTC.